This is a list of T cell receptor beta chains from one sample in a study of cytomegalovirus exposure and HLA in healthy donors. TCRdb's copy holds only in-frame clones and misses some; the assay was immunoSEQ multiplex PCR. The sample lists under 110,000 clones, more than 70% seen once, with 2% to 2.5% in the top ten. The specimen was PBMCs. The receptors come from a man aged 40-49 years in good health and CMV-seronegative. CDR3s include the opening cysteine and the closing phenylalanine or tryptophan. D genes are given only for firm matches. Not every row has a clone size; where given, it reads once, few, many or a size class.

cdr3_nt: TGTGCCAGCAGGGTAGCGGGGGGTCGCGCAGATACGCAGTATTTT
cdr3_aa: CASRVAGGRADTQYF
v_call: TRBV2
cdr3_length: 15
d_call: TRBD2
j_call: TRBJ2-3
clone_size: NA

cdr3_nt: TGTGCCAGCAGCTTCCTGGGGGGGGTGGAGACCCAGTACTTC
cdr3_aa: CASSFLGGVETQYF
v_call: TRBV7-3
cdr3_length: 14
d_call: TRBD2
j_call: TRBJ2-5
clone_size: NA

cdr3_nt: TGTGCCAGCAGTGAGCTACTAGCGGGGGGAGGTGAGCAGTTCTTC
cdr3_aa: CASSELLAGGGEQFF
v_call: TRBV2
cdr3_length: 15
d_call: TRBD2
j_call: TRBJ2-1
clone_size: NA

cdr3_nt: TGTGCCACCAGCGGGGCGTCGACCCTCCCAGGGACCCAGTACTTC
cdr3_aa: CATSGASTLPGTQYF
v_call: TRBV15
cdr3_length: 15
d_call: NA
j_call: TRBJ2-5
clone_size: NA

cdr3_nt: TGTGCCAGTAGGAAAGATAGCGGGGTCGGGGAGACCCAGTACTTC
cdr3_aa: CASRKDSGVGETQYF
v_call: TRBV19
cdr3_length: 15
d_call: TRBD2
j_call: TRBJ2-5
clone_size: NA

cdr3_nt: TGTGCCAGCAGTCCGGGACAGGGGACCACCGGGGAGCTGTTTTTT
cdr3_aa: CASSPGQGTTGELFF
v_call: TRBV6-6
cdr3_length: 15
d_call: TRBD1
j_call: TRBJ2-2
clone_size: once

cdr3_nt: TGTGCCAGCAGTGAAAGGACCCAGGGGGACAGCGAGCAGTACTTC
cdr3_aa: CASSERTQGDSEQYF
v_call: TRBV2
cdr3_length: 15
d_call: TRBD1
j_call: TRBJ2-7
clone_size: NA

cdr3_nt: TGTGCCAGCAGTTACCGGGGGAGGTACGAGCAGTACTTC
cdr3_aa: CASSYRGRYEQYF
v_call: TRBV6-5
cdr3_length: 13
d_call: NA
j_call: TRBJ2-7
clone_size: NA

cdr3_nt: TGTGCCAGCAGTGGCATGGACAAAACCACTATAGATTATGGCTACACCTTC
cdr3_aa: CASSGMDKTTIDYGYTF
v_call: TRBV28
cdr3_length: 17
d_call: NA
j_call: TRBJ1-2
clone_size: NA

cdr3_nt: TGTGCCAGTACCATCGGACAGGGCTACGAGCAGTACTTC
cdr3_aa: CASTIGQGYEQYF
v_call: TRBV19
cdr3_length: 13
d_call: TRBD1
j_call: TRBJ2-7
clone_size: NA

cdr3_nt: TGTGCCAGTAGTTCCCAGGGTGCGAGATTTGGCTACACCTTC
cdr3_aa: CASSSQGARFGYTF
v_call: TRBV19
cdr3_length: 14
d_call: NA
j_call: TRBJ1-2
clone_size: NA

cdr3_nt: TGTGCCAGCAGCCCAAGCGGGGACCCCTATGGCTACACCTTC
cdr3_aa: CASSPSGDPYGYTF
v_call: TRBV7-8
cdr3_length: 14
d_call: NA
j_call: TRBJ1-2
clone_size: once

cdr3_nt: TGTGCCAGCAGTGAAGCCGGGAGTCTTTTCTCTGGAAACACCATATATTTT
cdr3_aa: CASSEAGSLFSGNTIYF
v_call: TRBV6-1
cdr3_length: 17
d_call: NA
j_call: TRBJ1-3
clone_size: NA

cdr3_nt: TGTGCCAGCAGAAATCGACAGGGGAGCTACGAGCAGTACTTC
cdr3_aa: CASRNRQGSYEQYF
v_call: TRBV2
cdr3_length: 14
d_call: TRBD1
j_call: TRBJ2-7
clone_size: once

cdr3_nt: TGTGCCAGCAGTTCCCCTTTGCGGGCAGTCGGGGATGGCTACACCTTC
cdr3_aa: CASSSPLRAVGDGYTF
v_call: TRBV6-5
cdr3_length: 16
d_call: NA
j_call: TRBJ1-2
clone_size: NA

cdr3_nt: TGCGCCAGCAGCTTGAATAGTTTCCTTGAAGCTTTCTTT
cdr3_aa: CASSLNSFLEAFF
v_call: TRBV5-1
cdr3_length: 13
d_call: NA
j_call: TRBJ1-1
clone_size: NA

cdr3_nt: TGTGCCAGCAGCCAAGATCACAGAATTGAAGCTTTCTTT
cdr3_aa: CASSQDHRIEAFF
v_call: TRBV14
cdr3_length: 13
d_call: NA
j_call: TRBJ1-1
clone_size: few

cdr3_nt: TGTGCCAGCAGGGCGAGCGGGGGCGATCAGCCCCAGCATTTT
cdr3_aa: CASRASGGDQPQHF
v_call: TRBV6-5
cdr3_length: 14
d_call: NA
j_call: TRBJ1-5
clone_size: NA

cdr3_nt: TGTGCCAGCAGTCGAGACAGAAGAGGGCAGTTCTTC
cdr3_aa: CASSRDRRGQFF
v_call: TRBV2
cdr3_length: 12
d_call: NA
j_call: TRBJ2-1
clone_size: once

cdr3_nt: TGTGCCAGCAGCCCGACAGGCCCCCGATTAGCCTACGAGCAGTACTTC
cdr3_aa: CASSPTGPRLAYEQYF
v_call: TRBV7-8
cdr3_length: 16
d_call: NA
j_call: TRBJ2-7
clone_size: NA

cdr3_nt: TGTGCCAGCAGCCGCCTGGGAGTTACGGGCAATCAGCCCCAGCATTTT
cdr3_aa: CASSRLGVTGNQPQHF
v_call: TRBV7-8
cdr3_length: 16
d_call: NA
j_call: TRBJ1-5
clone_size: once

cdr3_nt: TGTGCCAGTAGTATCACAGTAAGCAATCAGCCCCAGCATTTT
cdr3_aa: CASSITVSNQPQHF
v_call: TRBV19
cdr3_length: 14
d_call: NA
j_call: TRBJ1-5
clone_size: NA

cdr3_nt: TGCGCCAGCAGCTTGGACCTAGTCTACGAGCAGTACTTC
cdr3_aa: CASSLDLVYEQYF
v_call: TRBV5-1
cdr3_length: 13
d_call: NA
j_call: TRBJ2-7
clone_size: NA

cdr3_nt: TGTGCCAGCAGCTTCCAGACAGGGGCCTACGAGCAGTACTTC
cdr3_aa: CASSFQTGAYEQYF
v_call: TRBV7-2
cdr3_length: 14
d_call: TRBD1
j_call: TRBJ2-7
clone_size: NA